These 30 T cell receptor beta chains were all obtained from the same sample, sequenced in a study of early T cells in non-severe SARS-CoV-2 infection. MiXCR, run by TCRdb on the 5' RACE reads, gives a single entry per CDR3 protein. The table records tens of thousands of distinct CDR3 sequences, less than 8% of them present only once. Sequenced sample: whole blood. These receptors originate from an adult who was a healthcare worker with PCR-confirmed SARS-CoV-2 infection or an uninfected control (not recorded which).

The CDR3 DNA reads TGTGCCAGCAGCCTACGACTAGAGCGGGCAGATACGCAGTATTTT. It specifies CASSLRLERADTQYF. The V gene is TRBV4-2, the J gene TRBJ2-3; the D gene is possibly TRBD2 (6 bases). Germline V gives CDR1 LGHNA, CDR2 YNFKEQ. Trimming stripped 4 bases from V and 4 bases from J, with 15 bases between. The CDR3 length is 15 residues.

The J gene is TRBJ1-6, the V gene TRBV9; 7 bases map to TRBD1. V lost 3 bases, J lost 5 bases, and 8 bases stayed unmatched. The length of the CDR3 is 16 residues. CDR1 is SGDLS, CDR2 YYNGEE, per germline. Here the CDR3 reads CASSETGGTDNSPLHF. CDR3 DNA sequence: TGTGCCAGCAGCGAGACCGGCGGGACAGATAATTCACCCCTCCACTTT.

In this sample, this clonotype turned up many times. The CDR3 loop is CASSPGTGRQPQHF. Written as DNA, the CDR3 is TGTGCCAGCAGTCCAGGGACAGGGCGTCAGCCCCAGCATTTT. The chain joins TRBV28 to TRBJ1-5, with TRBD1 identical over 9 bases. The germline V gene has CDR1 MDHEN and CDR2 SYDVKM. J lost 6 bases, V lost 5 bases, and 5 bases had no gene match. The CDR3 loop spans 14 amino acids.

The J gene is TRBJ2-1, the V gene TRBV6-5, with D tentatively TRBD2 (6 bases). Germline loops: CDR1 MNHEY, CDR2 SVGAGI. There are 17 residues in the CDR3. The V end was cut by 0 bases, the J end by 0 bases, with 12 bases between. CDR3 sequence reads: CASSYSFRGSSYNEQFF. Here the CDR3 DNA reads TGTGCCAGCAGTTACTCGTTTCGGGGGAGCTCCTACAATGAGCAGTTCTTC.

This sequence joins TRBV25-1 and TRBJ2-5; 11 nucleotides agree with TRBD2. J lost 3 bases, V lost 6 bases, and 3 bases had no gene match. The CDR3 is 14 amino acids. Germline V CDR1 and CDR2: MGHDK, SYGVNS. CDR3 coding DNA: TGTGCCAGCAGCATGACTAGCGGGGAAGAGACCCAGTACTTC. This sequence encodes CASSMTSGEETQYF.

This clonotype was observed a handful of times. The chain recombines TRBV20-1 with TRBJ2-7, with 12 positions matching TRBD2. The trim removed 5 bases at V and 6 bases at J, leaving 5 bases unmatched. CDR1 is DFQATT and CDR2 is SNEGSKA in the germline V gene (reference sequence). The CDR3 is made up of 13 amino acids. The CDR3 loop reads CSARTSGMGEQYF. The DNA for the CDR3 is TGCAGTGCTCGGACTAGCGGGATGGGCGAGCAGTACTTC.

This clonotype has just a few counts. The V gene is TRBV5-5, the J gene TRBJ2-3; D uncertain. This CDR3 has 15 residues. Deletions cut 4 bases from V and 0 bases from J, with 12 bases between. CDR1 is SGHKS and CDR2 is YYEKEE in the germline V gene (reference sequence). The DNA of the CDR3 is TGTGCCAGCAGCCCCCCTCCCCTCAGCACAGATACGCAGTATTTT. The encoded protein is CASSPPPLSTDTQYF.

V gene TRBV6-1 combines with J gene TRBJ2-6; maybe TRBD2 (5 bases). The CDR3 contains 15 residues. CDR1 MNHNS and CDR2 SASEGT come from the germline V gene. Trimming left V 5 bases short and J 2 bases short, with 10 bases between. The CDR3 nucleotides are TGTGCCAGCAGTAACGGGATCACTGGGGCCAACGTCCTGACTTTC. It translates to CASSNGITGANVLTF.

This clonotype was recorded a few times. This sequence joins TRBV5-6 and TRBJ2-1; TRBD2 aligns across 8 bases. Germline V CDR1 and CDR2: SGHDT, YYEEEE. V gave up 4 bases and J gave up 4 bases; unmatched junction bases: 7. The CDR3 sequence is 15 residues long. As DNA, the CDR3 is TGTGCCAGCAGCAAGAGACTAGCGACGTACAATGAGCAGTTCTTC. As protein: CASSKRLATYNEQFF.

The CDR3 spells CASSQDNRGRPEQYF. The CDR3 DNA reads TGCGCCAGCAGCCAAGACAACCGGGGGCGGCCCGAGCAGTACTTC. This sequence joins TRBV4-3 and TRBJ2-7; D is possibly TRBD1 or TRBD2 (6 bases each). The germline V gene encodes CDR1 LGHNA and CDR2 YSLEER. CDR3 length equals 15 residues. V lost 0 bases, J lost 6 bases, and 15 bases lay in between.

The rearrangement uses TRBV11-2 and TRBJ1-3; the D is unclear. V dropped 2 bases and J dropped 0 bases, with 11 bases sitting between them. From germline, CDR1 is SGHAT and CDR2 FQNNGV. This CDR3 is built from 16 residues. Here the CDR3 reads CASSLTLQISGNTIYF. CDR3 nucleotides: TGTGCCAGCAGCTTAACTCTGCAGATCTCTGGAAACACCATATATTTT. Using reference TRBV11-2 and TRBJ1-3 for the parts outside the CDR3, the full variable domain is EAGVAQSPRYKIIEKRQSVAFWCNPISGHATLYWYQQILGQGPKLLIQFQNNGVVDDSQLPKDRFSAERLKGVDSTLKIQPAKLEDSAVYLCASSLTLQISGNTIYFGEGSWLTVV.

The chain joins TRBV20-1 to TRBJ1-1; a possible D gene is TRBD1 (6 bases). CDR3 length: 15 amino acids. The V and J ends lost 1 base and 6 bases respectively, with 18 bases between them. Germline CDR1 and CDR2: DFQATT and SNEGSKA (reference sequence). The CDR3: CSARVKRQGQAEAFF. The CDR3 coding sequence is TGCAGTGCTAGAGTTAAAAGGCAGGGGCAGGCTGAAGCTTTCTTT.

This clonotype was seen a handful of times. J is TRBJ2-1 and V is TRBV6-5; either TRBD1 or TRBD2 may supply D (5 bases each). There are 15 residues in the CDR3. The V gene's germline CDR1 is MNHEY and CDR2 SVGAGI. V was trimmed by 5 bases and J by 0 bases, leaving 11 bases between them. CDR3 sequence reads: CASSQGPSSYNEQFF. The CDR3 DNA follows: TGTGCCAGCAGTCAGGGACCCAGCTCCTACAATGAGCAGTTCTTC.

The rearrangement uses TRBV20-1 and TRBJ1-5, with D possibly being TRBD1 (6 bases). Germline V gene data show CDR1 as DFQATT and CDR2 as SNEGSKA (reference sequence). The length of the CDR3 is 15 residues. Trimming pared 3 bases from V and 6 bases from J, leaving 18 bases between. CDR3 in amino acids: CSASLHREETQPQHF. In DNA form, the CDR3 reads TGCAGTGCTAGTCTCCACAGGGAAGAGACTCAGCCCCAGCATTTT.

The V gene is TRBV7-9, the J gene TRBJ2-2; 8 bases line up with TRBD2. CDR3 length: 17 residues. With 5 bases clipped from V and 0 bases from J, the junction kept 8 bases outside the gene matches. CDR1 and CDR2 from the germline V gene are SEHNR and FQNEAQ (reference sequence). CDR3 sequence reads: CASSPAAGGPNTGELFF. The CDR3 DNA reads as TGTGCCAGCAGCCCGGCGGCGGGAGGACCGAACACCGGGGAGCTGTTTTTT.

This clonotype was seen at least ten times. The chain recombines TRBV29-1 with TRBJ2-5; D not resolved. CDR3 length: 13 residues. The V gene lost 2 bases and the J gene lost 5 bases, with 12 bases spanning the gap. The germline V gene has CDR1 SQVTM and CDR2 ANQGSEA. The CDR3, as DNA: TGCAGCGTTGAACGCGGACGCTCGGAGACCCAGTACTTC. It encodes CSVERGRSETQYF.

This clonotype was seen at least ten times. The chain uses TRBV6-5 and TRBJ2-5; 9 nucleotides line up with TRBD2. The CDR3 covers 17 residues. The V segment lost 5 bases and the J segment 1 base; nucleotides outside the gene matches: 11. Germline values: CDR1 MNHEY, CDR2 SVGAGI. The chain's CDR3 is CASSPLGLARPQETQYF. Here the CDR3 DNA reads TGTGCCAGCAGTCCACTTGGACTAGCGCGCCCCCAAGAGACCCAGTACTTC.

This clonotype has a count of ten or more. The rearrangement joins TRBV7-6 to TRBJ2-7; D remains unclear. V was cut by 0 bases and J by 8 bases, with 11 bases left in between. This CDR3 has 13 amino acids. Germline values: CDR1 SGHVS, CDR2 FNYEAQ. The CDR3 bases are TGTGCCAGCAGCTTAGCGGGTGGCAGCAAGCAGTACTTC. Translation: CASSLAGGSKQYF. The whole variable domain, remainder taken from reference TRBV7-6 and TRBJ2-7, is GAGVSQSPRYKVTKRGQDVALRCDPISGHVSLYWYRQALGQGPEFLTYFNYEAQQDKSGLPNDRFSAERPEGSISTLTIQRTEQRDSAMYRCASSLAGGSKQYFGPGTRLTVT.

The V and J genes are TRBV9 and TRBJ1-6; TRBD1 might be the D (6 bases). The CDR3 length is 15 residues. V shed 3 bases and J shed 5 bases, with 12 bases lying between them. Germline V CDR1 and CDR2: SGDLS, YYNGEE. The CDR3 is CASSAPGQNNSPLHF. Written as DNA, the CDR3 is TGTGCCAGCAGCGCCCCGGGACAAAATAATTCACCCCTCCACTTT.

This clonotype was counted a few times. This chain uses TRBV9 with TRBJ2-5; 13 bases map to TRBD2. This CDR3 contains 17 residues. The germline V gene encodes CDR1 SGDLS and CDR2 YYNGEE. The junction had 8 bases not matched to a gene; V was cut back by 4 bases and J by 2 bases. The CDR3 sequence is CASSPGLAGVGQETQYF. For the CDR3, the DNA is TGTGCCAGCAGCCCCGGACTAGCGGGAGTGGGGCAAGAGACCCAGTACTTC.

This clonotype has just a few counts. The rearrangement joins TRBV5-1 to TRBJ1-3, with no clear D. The CDR3 sequence is 16 residues long. Trimming took off 4 bases at V and 0 bases at J, with 14 bases between the two ends. Germline V gene sequence: CDR1 SGHRS, CDR2 YFSETQ. CDR3 loop: CASSPDGQSSGNTIYF. In nucleotides, the CDR3 is TGCGCCAGCAGCCCGGACGGGCAAAGCTCTGGAAACACCATATATTTT. The full variable domain, in which reference TRBV5-1 and TRBJ1-3 provide the parts outside the CDR3, is KAGVTQTPRYLIKTRGQQVTLSCSPISGHRSVSWYQQTPGQGLQFLFEYFSETQRNKGNFPGRFSGRQFSNSRSEMNVSTLELGDSALYLCASSPDGQSSGNTIYFGEGSWLTVV.

There are many counts of this clonotype. The chain couples TRBV24-1 to TRBJ2-1; D not resolved. The CDR3 is made up of 14 amino acids. V was clipped by 4 bases and J by 6 bases, with 12 bases between them. CDR1 is KGHDR and CDR2 is SFDVKD in the germline V gene. In nucleotides, the CDR3 is TGTGCCACCAGTGACCCTGAAGATCGCAATGAGCAGTTCTTC. Residues: CATSDPEDRNEQFF.

This clonotype occurred a few times. This chain connects TRBV12-3 or TRBV12-4 to TRBJ2-1; no reliable D call. The V end lost 3 bases, the J end lost 6 bases, and 9 bases lay between the germline ends. The CDR3 is 13 residues long. The CDR3 DNA reads as TGTGCCAGCAGTTTTTATCTTCTCAATGAGCAGTTCTTC. Translation gives CASSFYLLNEQFF.

This clonotype has just a few counts. The V gene is TRBV28, the J gene TRBJ2-3, with TRBD2 identical over 8 bases. This CDR3 region has 16 residues. CDR1 is MDHEN, CDR2 SYDVKM, per germline. Trimming took 3 bases from V and 2 from J; bases not matched to a gene: 7. The CDR3 reads CASSFPYGGATDTQYF. The DNA for the CDR3 is TGTGCCAGCAGTTTTCCCTACGGGGGGGCCACAGATACGCAGTATTTT.

This clonotype was found many times. This sequence joins TRBV5-4 and TRBJ2-3, with a weak D call TRBD1 (5 bases). V dropped 0 bases and J dropped 4 bases, with 6 bases sitting between them. Germline V gene sequence: CDR1 SGHNT, CDR2 YYREEE (reference sequence). The CDR3 runs to 13 residues. The CDR3 DNA reads TGTGCCAGCAGCTTGGAACAGGCAGATACGCAGTATTTT. This translates into CASSLEQADTQYF.

This clonotype was detected ten times or more. The chain joins TRBV28 to TRBJ1-1, with unresolved D. V lost 7 bases and J lost 1, with 10 bases in between. Germline CDR1 reads MDHEN; CDR2 reads SYDVKM. The CDR3 contains 13 residues. CDR3 region: CASTGWANTEAFF. CDR3 sequence (DNA): TGTGCCAGCACGGGGTGGGCGAACACTGAAGCTTTCTTT.

This clonotype was seen more than once but under ten times. CDR3 residues: CASSQALYNEQFF. The CDR3 bases are TGCGCCAGCAGCCAAGCCCTATACAATGAGCAGTTCTTC. The chain recombines TRBV4-3 with TRBJ2-1; D gene uncertain. Trimming shortened V by 1 base and J by 4 bases, and 5 bases separated the two germline ends. CDR3 length equals 13 residues. Germline V gene sequence: CDR1 LGHNA, CDR2 YSLEER.

This clonotype was picked up many times. The genes are TRBV20-1 and TRBJ2-1; D unclear. CDR1 is DFQATT and CDR2 is SNEGSKA in the germline V gene (reference sequence). V was clipped by 0 bases and J by 5 bases, with 11 bases between them. CDR3 length: 14 residues. In DNA, the CDR3 is TGCAGTGCTAGAGAGTGGCGGAGTAACAATGAGCAGTTCTTC. Translating it yields CSAREWRSNNEQFF.

The chain has TRBV4-1 and TRBJ1-2; D is unclear. The V end was cut by 3 bases, the J end by 2 bases, with 16 bases between. Germline V lookup: CDR1 MGHRA, CDR2 YSYEKL. This CDR3 comprises 16 residues. The CDR3: CASSHRGNQANYGYTF. The CDR3, as DNA: TGCGCCAGCAGCCACCGCGGTAATCAGGCCAACTATGGCTACACCTTC.

The rearrangement links TRBV7-9 to TRBJ2-1; 8 bases are a match to TRBD1. Per the germline V gene, CDR1 is SEHNR and CDR2 is FQNEAQ (reference sequence). The CDR3 covers 15 residues. V lost 11 bases to trimming and J lost 6 bases; unmatched junction nucleotides: 15. CDR3: CASLLGQGNRNEQFF. The CDR3 nucleotides are TGTGCCTCCTTACTCGGACAGGGTAATCGCAATGAGCAGTTCTTC.